What follows are 11 T cell receptor beta chains derived from one specimen sequenced in a study of T cells after yellow fever vaccination. In TCRdb, the 5' RACE reads were re-called with MiXCR into one record per CDR3 protein. Among 450,000 to 550,000 distinct CDR3 sequences listed, about a fifth were seen once. The specimen was PBMCs, collected 15 days after the yellow fever booster vaccination. These receptors were collected from a man aged 25-45 years who received the YFV17D yellow fever vaccine.

J is TRBJ2-1 and V is TRBV12-3 or TRBV12-4, with 13 bases that match TRBD2. Unmatched junction bases numbered 10, after V lost 7 bases and J lost 16 bases. The CDR3 totals 13 residues. The CDR3 DNA sequence: TGTGCCAGCAACCGCGGACTAGCGGGAGCTCAATTCTTC. It codes for CASNRGLAGAQFF.

This clonotype was seen a few times. Written as DNA, the CDR3 is TGTGCCAGCAGCTTAGAAAAATGGTATCGGGGGATCGGATACAATGAGCAGTTCTTC. Protein sequence: CASSLEKWYRGIGYNEQFF. The rearrangement joins TRBV11-1 to TRBJ2-1, with D perhaps TRBD2 (6 bases). The CDR3 contains 19 residues. The V gene's germline CDR1 is SGHAT and CDR2 FQDESV (reference sequence). The V end lost 1 base, the J end lost 4 bases, and 23 bases lay between the germline ends.

This clonotype was detected only a few times. The chain combines TRBV27 with TRBJ2-4; D unresolved. Germline values: CDR1 MNHEY, CDR2 SMNVEV (reference sequence). The CDR3 spans 13 residues. Trimming cost V 2 bases and J 8 bases, with 10 bases left between them. CDR3 sequence (DNA): TGTGCCAGCAGTTTAATACCTAGGGACATTCAGTACTTC. As protein: CASSLIPRDIQYF.

This clonotype was counted only a few times. This chain joins TRBV5-1 and TRBJ1-2; 10 positions agree with TRBD1. The CDR3 spans 17 residues. Germline loops: CDR1 SGHRS, CDR2 YFSETQ. The V and J ends lost 0 bases and 5 bases, in that order; junction bases with no gene match: 10. CDR3 DNA sequence: TGCGCCAGCAGCTTGGCCACGGGACAGGGGAGTTTGTATGGCTACACCTTC. Amino acids: CASSLATGQGSLYGYTF. The whole variable domain, remainder taken from reference TRBV5-1 and TRBJ1-2, is KAGVTQTPRYLIKTRGQQVTLSCSPISGHRSVSWYQQTPGQGLQFLFEYFSETQRNKGNFPGRFSGRQFSNSRSEMNVSTLELGDSALYLCASSLATGQGSLYGYTFGSGTRLTVV.

The chain links TRBV6-2 or TRBV6-3 to TRBJ2-1; D is ambiguous. The V end lost 0 bases, the J end lost 2 bases, and 2 bases lay between the germline ends. Per the germline V gene, CDR1 is MNHEY and CDR2 is SVGEGT. CDR3 length: 13 residues. In DNA form, the CDR3 reads TGTGCCAGCAGTTACTCGCCCTACAATGAGCAGTTCTTC. It yields the protein CASSYSPYNEQFF.

The V and J genes are TRBV11-2 and TRBJ2-6, with TRBD2 matching over 8 bases. The CDR3 totals 19 residues. The germline gives CDR1 SGHAT, CDR2 FQNNGV. After removal of 5 bases from V and 0 bases from J, the junction contained 12 bases not matched to a gene. The CDR3 is CASSPDSGGLLSGANVLTF. CDR3 DNA sequence: TGTGCCAGCAGCCCTGACTCGGGGGGGTTACTCTCTGGGGCCAACGTCCTGACTTTC.

A few counts support this clonotype. The chain recombines TRBV29-1 with TRBJ2-7; the D gene is possibly TRBD2 (6 bases). Trimming took off 4 bases at V and 7 bases at J, with 8 bases between the two ends. The CDR3 loop spans 10 amino acids. Germline CDR1 and CDR2: SQVTM and ANQGSEA. The chain's CDR3 is CSVGEEEQYF. CDR3 DNA: TGCAGCGTTGGGGAGGAGGAGCAGTACTTC.

This sequence joins TRBV7-3 and TRBJ2-1, with 9 bases matching TRBD1. CDR1 and CDR2 from the germline V gene are SGHTA and FQGTGA. This CDR3 has 16 amino acids. V was pared by 2 bases and J by 4 bases, with 6 bases of the junction left unmatched. CDR3 in amino acids: CASSLYGTGRYNEQFF. The CDR3 DNA reads as TGTGCCAGCAGCTTATACGGGACAGGGCGTTACAATGAGCAGTTCTTC.

The J gene is TRBJ1-1, the V gene TRBV5-1; TRBD1 aligns across 11 bases. V lost 3 bases to trimming and J lost 3 bases; unmatched junction nucleotides: 4. CDR3 size: 15 residues. CDR1 is SGHRS and CDR2 is YFSETQ in the germline V gene. This CDR3 reads CASSYPDRGHTEAFF. The CDR3 region has the DNA TGCGCCAGCAGCTACCCGGACAGGGGGCACACTGAAGCTTTCTTT.

The sample holds a few counts of this clonotype. This chain joins TRBV12-3 or TRBV12-4 and TRBJ2-3, with D tentatively TRBD1 (6 bases). The CDR3 extends over 15 amino acids. Trimming stripped 5 bases from V and 6 bases from J, with 18 bases between. CDR3 bases: TGTGCCAGCAGTCTACAGGGTATTATAGACGATACGCAGTATTTT. As protein: CASSLQGIIDDTQYF.

The table lists this clonotype with a few counts. The chain links TRBV14 to TRBJ2-3; D call uncertain. The V and J ends lost 2 bases and 3 bases respectively, with 6 bases between them. From germline, CDR1 is SGHDN and CDR2 FVKESK. The CDR3 has 13 residues. CDR3 region: CASSQQMTDTQYF. The DNA of the CDR3 is TGTGCCAGCAGCCAACAGATGACAGATACGCAGTATTTT.